Each of the 5 T cell receptor beta chains below was sequenced from the same sample in a study of blood T cell repertoires in COVID-19. Profiling relied on immunoSEQ multiplex PCR, and the TCRdb table lists in-frame clones only, not all of them. The table has 45,000 or so clones, roughly 68% seen once. Sequencing was carried out using peripheral blood. The origin of the receptors is a man older than 75 with acute or convalescent COVID-19.

The CDR3, as DNA: TGTGCCAGCAGCGTAGGGCTAGCGGGAGCCAAGCAGTACTTC. Its translation is CASSVGLAGAKQYF. The rearrangement joins TRBV9 to TRBJ2-7; 10 positions agree with TRBD2. The CDR3 is made up of 14 amino acids. J gave up 8 bases and V 0 bases, and 5 bases lay outside the gene matches. The germline gives CDR1 SGDLS, CDR2 YYNGEE.

This chain uses TRBV18 with TRBJ2-1; TRBD2 is a possible D gene (6 bases). Trimming removed 6 bases from V and 9 bases from J, with 24 bases in between. CDR1 KGHSH and CDR2 LQKENI come from the germline V gene. The CDR3 runs to 16 residues. The DNA for the CDR3 is TGTGCCAGCTCCCCCGCGGCGACTAGACCGGGGGTTGAGCAGTTCTTC. Translated, it gives CASSPAATRPGVEQFF.

The J gene is TRBJ1-6, the V gene TRBV2; TRBD1 matches at 10 bases. Germline V gene lookup returns CDR1 SNHLY and CDR2 FYNNEI. Germline trimming cut 6 bases from V and 7 bases from J; bases unmatched to any gene: 6. The CDR3 covers 15 residues. CDR3 amino acids: CASRGQGINNSPLHF. CDR3 nucleotides: TGTGCCAGCAGGGGACAGGGGATAAACAATTCACCCCTCCACTTT.

This clone has only a few counts. The chain combines TRBV10-3 with TRBJ1-5; D is unclear. Looked up from germline, CDR1 is ENHRY and CDR2 is SYGVKD. The V and J ends lost 8 bases and 3 bases respectively, with 11 bases between them. The CDR3 extends over 13 amino acids. DNA for the CDR3: TGTGCCATCCAAGAGGGCCTCAATCAGCCCCAGCATTTT. Its protein product is CAIQEGLNQPQHF.

The chain carries TRBV11-2 and TRBJ1-5; 7 nucleotides line up with TRBD1. The ends lost 3 bases at V and 5 bases at J; junction bases unmatched: 1. The CDR3 has 13 residues. Per germline, CDR1 SGHAT and CDR2 FQNNGV. The CDR3, as DNA: TGTGCCAGCAGCTTCACAGGGGATCAGCCCCAGCATTTT. It specifies CASSFTGDQPQHF. The full variable domain, with the rest looked up from reference TRBV11-2 and TRBJ1-5, is EAGVAQSPRYKIIEKRQSVAFWCNPISGHATLYWYQQILGQGPKLLIQFQNNGVVDDSQLPKDRFSAERLKGVDSTLKIQPAKLEDSAVYLCASSFTGDQPQHFGDGTRLSIL.